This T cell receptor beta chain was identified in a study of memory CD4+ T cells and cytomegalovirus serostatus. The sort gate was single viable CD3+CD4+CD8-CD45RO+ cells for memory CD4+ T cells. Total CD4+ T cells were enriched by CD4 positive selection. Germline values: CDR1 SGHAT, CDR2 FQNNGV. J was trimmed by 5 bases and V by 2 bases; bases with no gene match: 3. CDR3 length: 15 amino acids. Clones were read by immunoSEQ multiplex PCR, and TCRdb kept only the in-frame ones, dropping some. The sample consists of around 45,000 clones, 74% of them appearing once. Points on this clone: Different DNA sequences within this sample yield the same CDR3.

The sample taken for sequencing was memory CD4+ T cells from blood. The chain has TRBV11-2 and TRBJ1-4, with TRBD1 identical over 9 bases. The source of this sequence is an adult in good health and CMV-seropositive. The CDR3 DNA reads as TGTGCCAGCAGCTTATTGGGACAGGGAAATGAAAAACTGTTTTTT. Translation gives CASSLLGQGNEKLFF.